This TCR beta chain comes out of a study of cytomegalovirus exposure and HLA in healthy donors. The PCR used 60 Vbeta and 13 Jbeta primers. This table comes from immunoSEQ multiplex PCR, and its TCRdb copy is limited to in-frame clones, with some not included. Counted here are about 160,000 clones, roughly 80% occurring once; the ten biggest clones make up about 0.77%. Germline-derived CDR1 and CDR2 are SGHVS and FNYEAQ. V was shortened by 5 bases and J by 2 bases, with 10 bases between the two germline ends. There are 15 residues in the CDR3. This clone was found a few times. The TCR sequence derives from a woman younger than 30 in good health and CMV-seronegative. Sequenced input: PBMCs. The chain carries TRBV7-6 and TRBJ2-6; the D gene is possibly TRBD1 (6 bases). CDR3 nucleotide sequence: TGTGCCAGCAGCCCCCAGGGGCCTGGGGCCAACGTCCTGACTTTC. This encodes CASSPQGPGANVLTF.